The present entry profiles one T cell receptor (beta chain) with its context. The antigen is undetermined. Germline V gene data show CDR1 as SEHNR and CDR2 as FQNEAQ (reference sequence). Deletions cut 11 bases from V and 4 bases from J, with 20 bases between. This CDR3 region has 15 residues. This sample is drawn from a study of early stage breast cancer tumors. Overall study results and limits: Tumor and normal breast were distinguished via blood comparison in 14 of 16 patients.

Produced via immunoSEQ multiplex PCR; TCRdb's table is partial and in-frame only. In the table there are approximately 30,000 clones, roughly 80% of which are singletons. This TCR came from a person aged 55-75 years with breast cancer. What was sequenced was blood. This chain uses TRBV7-9 with TRBJ2-2, with D maybe TRBD2 (6 bases). CDR3 in DNA: TGTGCCGGAACGCGATCGGGAGCCTTCACCGGGGAGCTGTTTTTT. Its protein product is CAGTRSGAFTGELFF.